Below are 19 T cell receptor beta chains sequenced from a single sample in a study of OX40 agonist ivuxolimab in advanced cancers. TCRdb keeps only in-frame clones here, not all; method: immunoSEQ multiplex PCR. The table has roughly 80,000 clones, roughly nine tenths seen once. This specimen was CD4+ or CD8+ T cells sorted from blood, taken in a trial of the OX40 agonist ivuxolimab. The receptors come from an adult with an advanced solid tumor such as melanoma, head and neck, liver or kidney cancer.

The J gene is TRBJ2-7, the V gene TRBV19; D is possibly TRBD1 or TRBD2 (7 bases each). CDR1 and CDR2 from the germline V gene are LNHDA and SQIVND (reference sequence). CDR3 size: 16 residues. Trimming removed 1 base from V and 3 bases from J, with 16 bases in between. The CDR3 nucleotides are TGTGCCAGTAGTATAGGGAGCGGGACAGTCTACTACGAGCAGTACTTC. As protein: CASSIGSGTVYYEQYF.

The chain couples TRBV6-6 to TRBJ2-1; D ambiguous. The CDR3 is 13 residues long. Germline assignment: CDR1 MNHNY and CDR2 SVGAGI (reference sequence). Deletions cut 0 bases from V and 7 bases from J, with 7 bases between. CDR3 residues: CASSYSLGNEQFF. In DNA, the CDR3 is TGTGCCAGCAGTTACTCACTGGGGAATGAGCAGTTCTTC.

The V and J genes are TRBV6-1 and TRBJ2-3, with D unclear. In germline, CDR1 is MNHNS, CDR2 SASEGT. The CDR3 extends over 14 amino acids. Trimming stripped 2 bases from V and 0 bases from J, with 6 bases between. CDR3 residues: CASSEFESTDTQYF. The CDR3 DNA reads TGTGCCAGCAGTGAATTTGAGAGCACAGATACGCAGTATTTT.

The V and J genes are TRBV9 and TRBJ2-3; the match to TRBD2 covers 11 bases. V shed 4 bases, J shed 5 bases, and the junction held 6 bases outside the gene matches. Per the germline V gene, CDR1 is SGDLS and CDR2 is YYNGEE. The CDR3 extends over 15 amino acids. The CDR3 DNA reads as TGTGCCAGCAGCCCCTCGACTAGCGGGGTAGATACGCAGTATTTT. This codes for CASSPSTSGVDTQYF.

The J gene is TRBJ1-1, the V gene TRBV6-5; perhaps TRBD1 as D (6 bases). The CDR3 is 15 amino acids. From germline, CDR1 is MNHEY and CDR2 SVGAGI. Trimming cost V 8 bases and J 0 bases, with 16 bases left between them. DNA for the CDR3: TGTGCCAGCGGGGGCCGAGGGATCCTGAACACTGAAGCTTTCTTT. It translates to CASGGRGILNTEAFF.

V gene TRBV5-1 combines with J gene TRBJ2-7, with D perhaps matching TRBD1 (5 bases). Germline CDR1 is SGHRS and CDR2 is YFSETQ. Between the trimmed V and J ends, which lost 0 bases and 0 bases, there was a span of 10 bases. The CDR3 contains 15 residues. CDR3 in amino acids: CASSLAGDSSYEQYF. The CDR3 DNA sequence: TGCGCCAGCAGCTTGGCTGGAGACAGCTCCTACGAGCAGTACTTC.

A single count supports this clone. The chain's CDR3 is CASSQVGSGLRRGDTQYF. The CDR3 coding sequence is TGCGCCAGCAGCCAAGTAGGATCAGGACTACGCCGGGGAGATACGCAGTATTTT. J is TRBJ2-3 and V is TRBV4-1; tentative D call: TRBD2 (6 bases). The CDR3 runs 18 residues. In germline, CDR1 is MGHRA, CDR2 YSYEKL. The V gene lost 1 base and the J gene lost 5 bases, with 22 bases spanning the gap.

The chain's CDR3 is CASSPSGAYGYTF. CDR3 DNA: TGTGCCAGCAGTCCCTCCGGGGCATATGGCTACACCTTC. The gene calls are TRBV2 and TRBJ1-2; weak D call: TRBD1 (5 bases). CDR1 and CDR2 from the germline V gene are SNHLY and FYNNEI. Between the trimmed V and J ends, which lost 5 bases and 5 bases, there was a span of 12 bases. The CDR3 is 13 residues long.

The V and J genes are TRBV19 and TRBJ2-7; 12 positions match TRBD2. CDR3 length: 15 amino acids. V trimming: 5 bases; J trimming: 2 bases; junction bases outside the gene matches: 4. CDR1 and CDR2 (germline): LNHDA, SQIVND (reference sequence). The chain's CDR3 is CASSRTSGVPYEQYF. The DNA for the CDR3 is TGTGCCAGTAGTCGGACTAGCGGGGTTCCCTACGAGCAGTACTTC.

With respect to this clone: The junction differs from germline at one of its ends, possibly a read error. This sequence joins TRBV6-1 and TRBJ1-3, with a possible D match to TRBD1 (6 bases). There are 13 residues in the CDR3. The germline V gene has CDR1 MNHNS and CDR2 SASEGT. The CDR3 reads CAGRDTAGNTIYF. The CDR3 region has the DNA TGTGCCGGCCGGGACACTGCTGGGAACACCATATATTTT.

V usage is TRBV7-3 and J usage is TRBJ2-2; maybe TRBD2 (6 bases). Looked up from germline, CDR1 is SGHTA and CDR2 is FQGTGA. V was pared by 7 bases and J by 6 bases, with 15 bases between. CDR3 length equals 14 residues. CDR3 amino acids: CASKSVSGPGELFF. CDR3 bases: TGTGCCAGCAAGTCGGTTAGCGGACCCGGGGAGCTGTTTTTT.

This clone was seen only a few times. This rearrangement joins TRBV30 to TRBJ1-1; no clear D. Per the germline V gene, CDR1 is GTSNPN and CDR2 is SVGIG (reference sequence). The V end lost 8 bases, the J end lost 7 bases, and 14 bases lay between the germline ends. The CDR3 sequence is 11 residues long. The CDR3: CALSREGEAFF. The DNA of the CDR3 is TGTGCCCTCTCCCGGGAGGGTGAAGCTTTCTTT.

J is TRBJ2-6 and V is TRBV5-4, with D possibly being TRBD1 or TRBD2 (5 bases each). Germline V lookup: CDR1 SGHNT, CDR2 YYREEE (reference sequence). The V and J ends lost 2 bases and 0 bases respectively, with 15 bases between them. The CDR3 has 18 amino acids. CDR3 DNA: TGTGCCAGCAGCTTAGTCCAGGGACCCCTCTCTGGGGCCAACGTCCTGACTTTC. It codes for CASSLVQGPLSGANVLTF.

The V and J genes are TRBV11-2 and TRBJ1-4, with no clear D. V lost 4 bases to trimming and J lost 4 bases, with 10 bases between them. CDR3 length: 14 amino acids. Germline CDR1 is SGHAT and CDR2 is FQNNGV. The CDR3 sequence: CASSSGRVNEKLFF. The CDR3 DNA sequence: TGTGCCAGCAGCTCCGGACGCGTTAATGAAAAACTGTTTTTT. The full variable domain, its missing parts supplied by reference TRBV11-2 and TRBJ1-4, is EAGVAQSPRYKIIEKRQSVAFWCNPISGHATLYWYQQILGQGPKLLIQFQNNGVVDDSQLPKDRFSAERLKGVDSTLKIQPAKLEDSAVYLCASSSGRVNEKLFFGSGTQLSVL.

The rearrangement joins TRBV5-4 to TRBJ1-4; D may be TRBD1 (5 bases). Trimming took off 4 bases at V and 5 bases at J, with 15 bases between the two ends. The CDR3 length is 15 residues. Looked up from germline, CDR1 is SGHNT and CDR2 is YYREEE (reference sequence). CDR3 amino acids: CASSRLGHGNEKLFF. In DNA form, the CDR3 reads TGTGCCAGCAGCAGGCTAGGACACGGAAATGAAAAACTGTTTTTT.

This clone has just one count. V gene TRBV28 combines with J gene TRBJ1-1, with D unclear. Germline V gene lookup returns CDR1 MDHEN and CDR2 SYDVKM. The CDR3 sequence is 12 residues long. V lost 2 bases to trimming and J lost 3 bases, with 4 bases between them. In DNA form, the CDR3 reads TGTGCCAGCAGTTTACGGTACACTGAAGCTTTCTTT. Amino acids: CASSLRYTEAFF.

The chain is built from TRBV6-4 and TRBJ2-1; D is unresolved. The CDR3 consists of 12 residues. Deletions cut 9 bases from V and 4 bases from J, with 10 bases between. Germline V gene sequence: CDR1 MRHNA, CDR2 SNTAGT. The CDR3 loop reads CASRQCYNEQFF. The CDR3 DNA reads as TGTGCCAGTCGTCAGTGTTACAATGAGCAGTTCTTC.

V usage is TRBV11-3 and J usage is TRBJ2-1; 7 nucleotides agree with TRBD1. Germline loops: CDR1 SGHNT, CDR2 YENEEA. V gave up 5 bases and J gave up 4 bases; unmatched junction bases: 8. This CDR3 comprises 15 residues. CDR3 in DNA: TGTGCCAGCAGCCCAAGACAGGGCGGTTACAATGAGCAGTTCTTC. Encoded protein: CASSPRQGGYNEQFF.

V and J are TRBV19 and TRBJ2-7; TRBD2 is a possible D gene (6 bases). This CDR3 contains 15 residues. V lost 4 bases and J lost 5, with 18 bases in between. CDR1 is LNHDA and CDR2 is SQIVND in the germline V gene (reference sequence). The CDR3 bases are TGTGCCAGTAGTAGCGCCCGGGGATGGGGGGACGAGCAGTACTTC. It yields the protein CASSSARGWGDEQYF.